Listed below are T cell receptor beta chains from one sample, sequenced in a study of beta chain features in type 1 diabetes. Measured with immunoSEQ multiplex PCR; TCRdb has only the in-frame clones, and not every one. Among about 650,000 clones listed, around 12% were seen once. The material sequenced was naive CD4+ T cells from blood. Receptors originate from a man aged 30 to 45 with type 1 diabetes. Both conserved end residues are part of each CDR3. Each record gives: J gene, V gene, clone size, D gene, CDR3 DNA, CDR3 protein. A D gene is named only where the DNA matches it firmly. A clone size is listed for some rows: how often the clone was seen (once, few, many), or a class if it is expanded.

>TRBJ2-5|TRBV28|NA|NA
TGTGCCAGCAGTTTAAACAGCCAAGAGACCCAGTACTTC
CASSLNSQETQYF
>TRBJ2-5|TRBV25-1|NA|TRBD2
TGTGCCAGCAGTGATCTGCGGGGGGGGACCCAGTACTTC
CASSDLRGGTQYF
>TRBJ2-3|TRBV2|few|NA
TGTGCCAGCAGTGAGAGTATACAGCGCACAGATACGCAGTATTTT
CASSESIQRTDTQYF
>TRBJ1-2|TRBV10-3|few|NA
TGTGCCATCAGTGAGTCCAGGGGTGGCTACACCTTC
CAISESRGGYTF
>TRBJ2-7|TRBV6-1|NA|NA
TGTGCCAGCAGCCCGGGGGCCTCCTACGAGCAGTACTTC
CASSPGASYEQYF
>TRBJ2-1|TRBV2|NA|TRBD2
TGTGCCAGCACCCCCGACCGGGACTACCCTAATGCGCAGTTCTTC
CASTPDRDYPNAQFF
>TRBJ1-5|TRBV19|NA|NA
TGTGCCAGTAGTATCCGGGGATTCAATCAGCCCCAGCATTTT
CASSIRGFNQPQHF
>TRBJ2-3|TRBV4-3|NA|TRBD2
TGCGCCAGCAGCCAAGAATGGGCCTCGCGGGGGGACCCAGATACGCAGTATTTT
CASSQEWASRGDPDTQYF
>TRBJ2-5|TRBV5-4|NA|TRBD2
TGTGCCAGCAGCCCAAACCCTCTAGCGGGCCAAGAGACCCAGTACTTC
CASSPNPLAGQETQYF
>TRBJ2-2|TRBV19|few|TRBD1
TGTGCCAGTAGTTCCCCGGGACAGCGGACCGGGGAGCTGTTTTTT
CASSSPGQRTGELFF
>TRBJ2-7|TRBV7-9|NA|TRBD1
TGTGCCAGCAGCTTAGGGACAGGATTATACGAGCAGTACTTC
CASSLGTGLYEQYF
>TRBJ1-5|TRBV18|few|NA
TGTGCCAGCTCATTGACGGACCGACTAAGGCCCCAGCATTTT
CASSLTDRLRPQHF
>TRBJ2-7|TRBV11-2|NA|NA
TGTGCCAGCAGCTTAGATCCTGCCACCCCCTACGAGCAGTACTTC
CASSLDPATPYEQYF
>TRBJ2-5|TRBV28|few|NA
TGTGCCAGCGTATCCGGACTGCAACAAGAGACCCAGTACTTC
CASVSGLQQETQYF
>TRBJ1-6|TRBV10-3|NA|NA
TGTGCCATCAGTGTTGGCGCCCGGGATTCACCCCTCCACTTT
CAISVGARDSPLHF
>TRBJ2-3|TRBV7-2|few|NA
TGTGCCAGTGCAAACTGGGAGGGGGCAGATACGCAGTATTTT
CASANWEGADTQYF
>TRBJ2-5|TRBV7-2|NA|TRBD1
TGTGCCAGCAGCTCCCCAGACAGGGTCCACGAGACCCAGTACTTC
CASSSPDRVHETQYF
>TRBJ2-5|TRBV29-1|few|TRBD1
TGCAGCGCGTTGTCGGGACAGGGACAAGAGACCCAGTACTTC
CSALSGQGQETQYF
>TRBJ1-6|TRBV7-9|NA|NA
TGTGCCAGCAGCTTAGGTGGCAGTAGAATAATCGGCTCACCCCTCCACTTT
CASSLGGSRIIGSPLHF
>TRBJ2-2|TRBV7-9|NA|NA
TGTGCCAGCAGCCTCCCGAGAGGCACCGGGGAGCTGTTTTTT
CASSLPRGTGELFF
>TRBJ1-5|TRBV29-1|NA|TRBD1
TGCAGCGTTGGACAGGGGACGGATCAGCCCCAGCATTTT
CSVGQGTDQPQHF
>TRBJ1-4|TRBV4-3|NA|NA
TGCGCCAGCAGCCGACTACAGGGTTCGGCTAATGAAAAACTGTTTTTT
CASSRLQGSANEKLFF
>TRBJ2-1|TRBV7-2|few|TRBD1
TGTGCCAGCAGCTTAGGCGGGACAGGGATAAATGAGCAGTTCTTC
CASSLGGTGINEQFF
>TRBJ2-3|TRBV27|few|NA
TGTGCCAGCAGTTTACTTAGCACAGATACGCAGTATTTT
CASSLLSTDTQYF
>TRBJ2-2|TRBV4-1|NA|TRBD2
TGCGCCAGCAGCCAAGATCGGGCTAGCGGGGTGGTAGGGGAGCTGTTTTTT
CASSQDRASGVVGELFF
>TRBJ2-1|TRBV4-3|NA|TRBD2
TGCGCCAGCAGCGTTCTAGCGGGGGCGTACAATGAGCAGTTCTTC
CASSVLAGAYNEQFF